The sequence of this TCR beta chain was determined in a study of OX40 agonist ivuxolimab in advanced cancers. Clones were read by immunoSEQ multiplex PCR, and TCRdb kept only the in-frame ones, dropping some. The sample gives tens of thousands of clones, around 89% of which show up once; around 15% is in the top ten. CDR3 length: 18 residues. CDR1 and CDR2 (germline): SGHAT, FQNNGV. Trimming took 1 base from V and 8 from J; bases not matched to a gene: 16. This sequence was found in an adult with an advanced solid tumor such as melanoma, head and neck, liver or kidney cancer. Here the sequenced sample was CD4+ or CD8+ T cells sorted from blood, taken in a trial of the OX40 agonist ivuxolimab. This sequence joins TRBV11-2 and TRBJ2-1, with TRBD1 identical over 8 bases. This CDR3 reads CASSLAVLPGGIGDEQFF. The DNA for the CDR3 is TGTGCCAGCAGCTTAGCCGTCTTGCCAGGGGGCATTGGCGATGAGCAGTTCTTC.